This T cell receptor beta chain came from a study of T-cell reconstitution after alpha-beta-depleted transplantation in children. Whole-study results and caveats: Reportedly, roughly two months post-transplant, alpha-beta T cells arose from several hundred expanded graft clones.

A remark on this clonotype: What it recognizes is unknown.

This CDR3 has 17 amino acids. Germline V gene sequence: CDR1 LGHDT, CDR2 YNNKEL (reference sequence). Germline trimming cut 3 bases from V and 8 bases from J; bases unmatched to any gene: 9. Using unique molecular identifiers, the investigators prepared the TCRbeta library. Each CDR3 protein is one row after TCRdb ran MiXCR on the PCR reads. This repertoire shows fewer than 700,000 distinct CDR3 sequences, approximately 22% found once; its top ten account for over 12%. The material sequenced was PBMCs, mostly from graft donor cells, taken 360 days after TCRalphabeta/CD19-depleted stem cell transplant. The receptor was derived from a boy under two years old who had a stem cell transplant for acute myeloid leukemia, so the T cells may come from the graft donor. The chain joins TRBV3-1 to TRBJ2-1; 14 nucleotides align to TRBD2. The CDR3 here is CASSHSTGLAGGDEQFF. The DNA of the CDR3 is TGTGCCAGCAGCCATTCTACTGGACTAGCGGGGGGTGATGAGCAGTTCTTC.